This TCR beta chain originates from a study of PD-L1 blockade in urothelial cancer. Study details: Starting around 2014, patients were given atezolizumab (1,200 mg intravenously every 3 weeks). Anywhere from 0 to 3 prior chemotherapy regimens had been received by patients.

Libraries were prepared by immunoSEQ multiplex PCR; TCRdb keeps only in-frame clonotypes and omits some of them. The table lists some 90,000 clones, 70% to 90% of them singletons, with roughly 0.97% in the top ten. Trimming left V 0 bases short and J 8 bases short, with 16 bases between. CDR3 length: 15 residues. Germline CDR1 SGDLS, CDR2 YYNGEE. Study results and caveats: Below-median pretreatment blood TCR clonality was a predictor of better survival.

Concerning this clone itself: Antigen: not known.

Time point indicated: pretreatment peripheral blood. Patient sample counts ranged from 1 to 8, pretreatment and on-treatment. The sequence derives from a woman older than 75 with urothelial cancer. The chain uses TRBV9 and TRBJ2-3; tentatively, D is TRBD1 (5 bases). The specimen comprised PBMCs, sampled around atezolizumab (anti-PD-L1) treatment. CDR3 loop: CASSVVGRATGTQYF. The CDR3 bases are TGTGCCAGCAGCGTAGTGGGCAGGGCGACGGGTACGCAGTATTTT.